These 18 T cell receptor beta chains share one sample of origin, sequenced in a study of T cell responses to AZD1222 COVID-19 vaccine. The method was immunoSEQ multiplex PCR; TCRdb's version includes in-frame clones alone and lacks a portion of them. The sample yields around 260,000 clones, about 92% seen once. Sample: peripheral blood, taken on day 0 of AZD1222 vaccination. All receptors derive from an adult in good health.

V is TRBV28 and J is TRBJ1-1, with 8 bases identical to TRBD1. V lost 5 bases and J lost 4; bases outside the gene matches: 9. The CDR3 is 15 amino acids. The germline gives CDR1 MDHEN, CDR2 SYDVKM. The CDR3 DNA reads TGTGCCAGCAGTCCGAACAGGGGGGCAGGCACTGAAGCTTTCTTT. Translated, it gives CASSPNRGAGTEAFF.

This chain connects TRBV28 to TRBJ1-2; no firm D call. In germline, CDR1 is MDHEN, CDR2 SYDVKM. The CDR3 is 14 residues long. Trimming took 5 bases from V and 6 from J, leaving 16 bases between them. CDR3 nucleotide sequence: TGTGCCAGCAGTCCCGCGATAGGGATCCATGGCTACACCTTC. Translating it yields CASSPAIGIHGYTF.

The CDR3 bases are TGTGCCAGCAGCTTGGAACCGGCTGCCTACGAGCAGTACTTC. This codes for CASSLEPAAYEQYF. The chain is built from TRBV7-2 and TRBJ2-7; D unresolved. V lost 3 bases, J lost 2 bases, and 11 bases lay in between. The CDR3 totals 14 residues. CDR1 SGHTA and CDR2 FQGNSA come from the germline V gene.

This sequence joins TRBV5-4 and TRBJ1-1, with TRBD1 as a possible D gene (5 bases). Germline lookup yields CDR1 SGHNT and CDR2 YYREEE (reference sequence). The V end lost 0 bases, the J end lost 9 bases, and 12 bases lay between the germline ends. This CDR3 region has 13 residues. The CDR3, as DNA: TGTGCCAGCAGCTTGGAGGGACCCCGTAAAGCTTTCTTT. It is translated as CASSLEGPRKAFF. Full variable domain (outside the CDR3, taken from reference TRBV5-4 and TRBJ1-1): ETGVTQSPTHLIKTRGQQVTLRCSSQSGHNTVSWYQQALGQGPQFIFQYYREEENGRGNFPPRFSGLQFPNYSSELNVNALELDDSALYLCASSLEGPRKAFFGQGTRLTVV.

This clone has just one count. Here the CDR3 reads CASRVSPNTEAFF. In nucleotides, the CDR3 is TGTGCCAGCAGAGTCAGCCCGAACACTGAAGCTTTCTTT. This chain connects TRBV6-5 to TRBJ1-1, with D uncertain. V dropped 6 bases and J dropped 1 base, with 9 bases sitting between them. CDR3 length: 13 amino acids. The V gene's germline CDR1 is MNHEY and CDR2 SVGAGI.

The rearrangement uses TRBV24-1 and TRBJ1-5; perhaps TRBD1 as D (5 bases). Germline lookup yields CDR1 KGHDR and CDR2 SFDVKD. V lost 6 bases and J 6 bases, leaving 11 bases between the germline ends. The CDR3 consists of 13 residues. The CDR3 is CATSLGGGQPQHF. DNA for the CDR3: TGTGCCACCAGTCTGGGGGGAGGTCAGCCCCAGCATTTT.

This clone has just a few counts. The chain couples TRBV14 to TRBJ2-7; 11 bases are a match to TRBD2. Trimming took 6 bases from V and 2 from J; bases not matched to a gene: 3. Per germline, CDR1 SGHDN and CDR2 FVKESK. The length of the CDR3 is 14 residues. The CDR3 loop reads CASSLAGGTYEQYF. The DNA for the CDR3 is TGTGCCAGCAGTTTAGCGGGGGGGACCTACGAGCAGTACTTC.

This chain uses TRBV4-2 with TRBJ2-7, with D maybe TRBD2 (6 bases). V was pared by 4 bases and J by 2 bases, with 12 bases between. CDR3 length: 14 amino acids. Germline V gene data show CDR1 as LGHNA and CDR2 as YNFKEQ. This CDR3 is CASSPGRGTYEQYF. CDR3 nucleotide sequence: TGTGCCAGCAGCCCAGGTCGGGGGACCTACGAGCAGTACTTC.

This chain links TRBV27 with TRBJ2-1; 9 nucleotides align to TRBD1. The CDR3 length is 16 residues. J was trimmed by 7 bases and V by 3 bases; bases with no gene match: 10. Germline V gene data show CDR1 as MNHEY and CDR2 as SMNVEV (reference sequence). The CDR3 loop is CASSFPPGQGGNEQFF. The CDR3 bases are TGTGCCAGCAGTTTCCCCCCGGGACAGGGCGGGAATGAGCAGTTCTTC.

A single count supports this clone. J is TRBJ1-6 and V is TRBV28; no reliable D call. The V end lost 6 bases, the J end lost 1 base, and 10 bases lay between the germline ends. Germline-derived CDR1 and CDR2 are MDHEN and SYDVKM. CDR3 length: 15 residues. In DNA form, the CDR3 reads TGTGCCAGCAGCCCGCGAGGTTCCTATAATTCACCCCTCCACTTT. Its protein is CASSPRGSYNSPLHF. The full variable domain, with the rest looked up from reference TRBV28 and TRBJ1-6, is DVKVTQSSRYLVKRTGEKVFLECVQDMDHENMFWYRQDPGLGLRLIYFSYDVKMKEKGDIPEGYSVSREKKERFSLILESASTNQTSMYLCASSPRGSYNSPLHFGNGTRLTVT.

V gene TRBV5-4 combines with J gene TRBJ1-1; 8 positions agree with TRBD1. This CDR3 comprises 13 residues. In germline, CDR1 is SGHNT, CDR2 YYREEE (reference sequence). V shed 4 bases, J shed 4 bases, and the junction held 3 bases outside the gene matches. CDR3 sequence (DNA): TGTGCCAGCAGCGGGGGGACAGGCACTGAAGCTTTCTTT. Translating it yields CASSGGTGTEAFF.

The chain joins TRBV7-8 to TRBJ2-7; no definite D call. The V end lost 4 bases, the J end lost 3 bases, and 10 bases lay between the germline ends. Per the germline V gene, CDR1 is SGHVS and CDR2 is FQNEAQ. The CDR3 totals 13 residues. The CDR3, as DNA: TGTGCCAGCAGCTCGGGCCTAATCTACGAGCAGTACTTC. Its protein is CASSSGLIYEQYF.

This clone was seen a few times. This chain connects TRBV28 to TRBJ2-3, with 10 bases that match TRBD2. Losses at the gene ends were 4 bases for V and 0 bases for J; bases not matched to a gene: 10. CDR1 and CDR2 from the germline V gene are MDHEN and SYDVKM. The CDR3 runs 18 residues. In nucleotides, the CDR3 is TGTGCCAGCAGTTCGGACCAACTAGCGGGACCTAGCACAGATACGCAGTATTTT. Protein product: CASSSDQLAGPSTDTQYF.

The rearrangement uses TRBV6-5 and TRBJ1-5; D unclear. This CDR3 region has 14 residues. The germline V gene has CDR1 MNHEY and CDR2 SVGAGI. V gave up 2 bases and J gave up 4 bases, with 9 bases separating them. The CDR3 is CASSYMELNQPQHF. In DNA form, the CDR3 reads TGTGCCAGCAGTTACATGGAGTTAAATCAGCCCCAGCATTTT.

This clone was recorded a few times. The gene calls are TRBV28 and TRBJ1-5; a weak D match, TRBD1 (6 bases). Trimming shortened V by 5 bases and J by 4 bases, and 12 bases separated the two germline ends. The length of the CDR3 is 14 residues. Germline assignment: CDR1 MDHEN and CDR2 SYDVKM. DNA for the CDR3: TGTGCCAGCAGTCTACAGGGCCCTAATCAGCCCCAGCATTTT. It is translated as CASSLQGPNQPQHF.

The V and J genes are TRBV23-1 and TRBJ2-7; no clear D. TRBV23-1 is designated an ORF whose function remains uncertain. The CDR3 totals 13 residues. Deletions cut 2 bases from V and 4 bases from J, with 9 bases between. The CDR3 sequence is CASSQRVPYEQYF. The CDR3 DNA reads TGCGCCAGCAGTCAAAGAGTACCGTACGAGCAGTACTTC.

The gene calls are TRBV3-1 (or the pseudogene TRBV3-2) and TRBJ2-7; D may match TRBD1 or TRBD2 (5 bases each). The CDR3 has 13 residues. The germline V gene encodes CDR1 LGHDT and CDR2 YNNKEL (reference sequence). The ends were cut back, 3 bases at V and 5 bases at J, with 11 bases in the middle. Here the CDR3 DNA reads TGTGCCAGCAGCCAGGGGGTAGACCACGAGCAGTACTTC. It is translated as CASSQGVDHEQYF.

The J gene is TRBJ1-2, the V gene TRBV5-4; perhaps TRBD1 as D (5 bases). CDR1 is SGHNT, CDR2 YYREEE, per germline (reference sequence). The CDR3 length is 13 residues. V lost 4 bases and J 3 bases, leaving 10 bases between the germline ends. The CDR3 reads CASSPAQDYGYTF. CDR3 DNA sequence: TGTGCCAGCAGCCCGGCACAGGACTATGGCTACACCTTC. Looking up the rest from reference TRBV5-4 and TRBJ1-2 gives the full variable domain: ETGVTQSPTHLIKTRGQQVTLRCSSQSGHNTVSWYQQALGQGPQFIFQYYREEENGRGNFPPRFSGLQFPNYSSELNVNALELDDSALYLCASSPAQDYGYTFGSGTRLTVV.